Listed below are T cell receptor beta chains from one sample, sequenced in a study of cytomegalovirus exposure and HLA in healthy donors. Generated by immunoSEQ multiplex PCR, the TCRdb table keeps only in-frame clones and is missing some. The top ten clones hold approximately 6% of a sample with fewer than 250,000 clones, about four fifths of them seen once. The material sequenced was PBMCs. The source of these receptors is a man aged 35-49 years in good health and CMV-seropositive. The CDR3 runs from the conserved cysteine through the conserved F or W. D genes are given only for firm matches. The size field is filled for only some rows; it gives once, few, many or a size class.

>-|TRBJ1-4|TRBV11-2|-
CASSFPPGKHEKLFF
TGTGCCAGCAGCTTTCCCCCCGGGAAGCATGAAAAACTGTTTTTT
>TRBD2|TRBJ2-7|TRBV19|-
CASSIRAGAYEQYF
TGTGCCAGTAGTATACGAGCGGGGGCCTACGAGCAGTACTTC
>-|TRBJ1-1|TRBV19|-
CASSIGQGTLTEAFF
TGTGCCAGTAGTATTGGTCAGGGGACCCTAACTGAAGCTTTCTTT
>-|TRBJ2-2|TRBV11-3|-
CASSLGPLGGTGELFF
TGTGCCAGCAGCTTAGGGCCGTTGGGGGGCACCGGGGAGCTGTTTTTT
>TRBD2|TRBJ2-5|TRBV5-1|few
CASSLEGGSGAETQYF
TGCGCCAGCAGCTTGGAAGGTGGGAGCGGGGCAGAGACCCAGTACTTC
>TRBD1|TRBJ2-6|TRBV27|-
CASSLAGQGVLNVLTF
TGTGCCAGCAGTTTAGCGGGACAGGGGGTCCTAAACGTCCTGACTTTC
>-|TRBJ2-7|TRBV13|once
CASSLNPPDEQYF
TGTGCCAGCAGCTTAAACCCCCCAGACGAGCAGTACTTC
>TRBD1|TRBJ1-2|TRBV5-1|-
CASSLVSGGNYGYTF
TGCGCCAGCAGCTTGGTTTCAGGGGGTAACTATGGCTACACCTTC
>TRBD2|TRBJ2-3|TRBV10-3|-
CAISESTGTSGITDTQYF
TGTGCCATCAGTGAGTCGACTGGAACTAGCGGAATAACAGATACGCAGTATTTT
>TRBD1|TRBJ1-1|TRBV6-5|-
CASSGQGAPGTEAFF
TGTGCCAGCAGTGGACAGGGGGCCCCAGGCACTGAAGCTTTCTTT
>TRBD2|TRBJ2-1|TRBV6-4|-
CASSDTAGGGNEQFF
TGTGCCAGCAGTGACACAGCGGGAGGGGGCAATGAGCAGTTCTTC
>TRBD2|TRBJ2-7|TRBV7-9|-
CASSLGTSLYEQYF
TGTGCCAGCAGCCTCGGGACTAGCTTGTACGAGCAGTACTTC
>-|TRBJ1-3|TRBV4-2|-
CASSQGGRMSGNTIYF
TGTGCCAGCAGCCAAGGGGGGCGGATGTCTGGAAACACCATATATTTT
>-|TRBJ1-2|TRBV27|few
CASSLKYNRASYGYTF
TGTGCCAGCAGTTTAAAATACAACAGGGCCTCATATGGCTACACCTTC
>TRBD2|TRBJ2-2|TRBV18|-
CASSPRTTSGTNTGELFF
TGTGCCAGCTCACCACGGACAACTAGCGGGACGAACACCGGGGAGCTGTTTTTT
>-|TRBJ2-1|TRBV27|-
CASSLGLGGVEQFF
TGTGCCAGCAGTTTGGGTCTCGGAGGGGTTGAGCAGTTCTTC
>TRBD2|TRBJ2-1|TRBV29-1|-
CSVGGEIYNEQFF
TGCAGCGTCGGGGGGGAGATCTACAATGAGCAGTTCTTC
>-|TRBJ1-3|TRBV30|-
CAWTRKRGSGNTIYF
TGTGCCTGGACCCGGAAAAGGGGCTCTGGAAACACCATATATTTT
>-|TRBJ1-1|TRBV27|-
CASRGLLNTEAFF
TGTGCCAGCAGGGGACTGCTGAACACTGAAGCTTTCTTT
>TRBD1|TRBJ1-2|TRBV5-1|-
CASSRLGQGNDGYTF
TGCGCCAGCAGCCGCCTCGGACAGGGGAACGATGGCTACACCTTC
>-|TRBJ1-2|TRBV6-1|-
CASSEEQGNYGYTF
TGTGCCAGCAGTGAAGAACAGGGAAACTATGGCTACACCTTC
>-|TRBJ1-1|TRBV7-3|-
CASSSQGNTEAFF
TGTGCCAGCAGCTCACAGGGGAACACTGAAGCTTTCTTT